These T cell receptor beta chains were read from a single sample in a study of graft-versus-host responses after intestinal transplantation. Their cognate antigens are unknown. Repertoires were generated with immunoSEQ multiplex PCR, while TCRdb's copy carries only in-frame clones and drops some. The sample carries tens of thousands of clones, 91% recorded once. This specimen consisted of unstimulated CD4+ T cells sorted from spleen or lymph node cells, obtained before intestinal transplant. These receptors were obtained from a human donor who received an intestinal transplant. Both conserved end residues are part of each CDR3.

cdr3_aa v_call
CASSSNNEQFF TRBV11-3
CASGFTGLETQYF TRBV12-5
CSVASPGDGYEQYF TRBV29-1
CASSLSGGAPGSCFF TRBV7-2
CASSKRGKNTEAFF TRBV7-9
CASSPHSGSYNSPLHF TRBV7-2
CASSRGDTDTQYF TRBV7-9
CASSLDGLISGNTIYF TRBV7-9
CASTRNTEAFF TRBV2
CASSTDRGGIGGENTEAFF TRBV4-1
CASSRDRDDNSPLHF TRBV19
CASSSDSGGADTQYF TRBV27